One and the same sample provided the 20 T cell receptor beta chains below, sequenced in a study of T-cell memory formation after mild COVID-19. Each CDR3 protein is one row after TCRdb ran MiXCR on the 5' RACE reads. The sample lists 120,000 to 150,000 distinct CDR3 sequences; 6% to 6.5% were seen once. The sequenced sample consisted of PBMCs or a T cell subset sorted from them (not recorded which). These receptors originate from an adult woman who had mild COVID-19 (a few samples of this study predate the infection). Cell type and time point are not known.

This clonotype has more than one count but fewer than ten. The rearrangement links TRBV5-5 to TRBJ1-5; D is unclear. Trimming took 3 bases from V and 0 from J, leaving 4 bases between them. CDR1 is SGHKS and CDR2 is YYEKEE in the germline V gene (reference sequence). The CDR3 extends over 13 amino acids. CDR3 bases: TGTGCCAGCAGCTGGGGTAGCAATCAGCCCCAGCATTTT. It is translated as CASSWGSNQPQHF.

This clonotype appeared a few times. This chain joins TRBV7-9 and TRBJ1-4; 7 bases map to TRBD1. This CDR3 is 15 amino acids long. Germline loops: CDR1 SEHNR, CDR2 FQNEAQ (reference sequence). The junction had 6 bases not matched to a gene; V was cut back by 4 bases and J by 4 bases. The CDR3 nucleotides are TGTGCCAGCAGCTCGAAGACAGGGCTTAATGAAAAACTGTTTTTT. It encodes CASSSKTGLNEKLFF.

A few counts support this clonotype. The V call is TRBV7-9, the J call TRBJ1-1; D not certain. Trimming removed 6 bases at V and 3 bases at J, with 11 bases between. CDR1 SEHNR and CDR2 FQNEAQ come from the germline V gene (reference sequence). The length of the CDR3 is 13 residues. The CDR3 DNA reads TGTGCCAGCAGGAGTGAACCGTACACTGAAGCTTTCTTT. It codes for CASRSEPYTEAFF.

CDR3 bases: TGTGCCAGCAGTTACAGGGAGCGGAACACTGAAGCTTTCTTT. Translated: CASSYRERNTEAFF. V and J are TRBV12-3 or TRBV12-4 and TRBJ1-1; the D gene is possibly TRBD1 (6 bases). This CDR3 region has 14 residues. The V end lost 4 bases, the J end lost 1 base, and 10 bases lay between the germline ends.

This clonotype was seen many times. The chain employs TRBV12-3 or TRBV12-4 and TRBJ2-4; the D is unclear. V was trimmed by 2 bases and J by 5 bases, leaving 13 bases between them. CDR3 length: 15 residues. In DNA form, the CDR3 reads TGTGCCAGCAGTTTATGGGCGTCGGTCCAAAACATTCAGTACTTC. This sequence encodes CASSLWASVQNIQYF.

The sample holds many counts of this clonotype. V usage is TRBV5-6 and J usage is TRBJ1-6; the match to TRBD1 covers 9 bases. The CDR3 spans 16 residues. Germline assignment: CDR1 SGHDT and CDR2 YYEEEE. V dropped 0 bases and J dropped 10; count of bases not matched to a gene: 8. CDR3 amino acids: CASSLVAGQGSSPLHF. The CDR3 nucleotides read TGTGCCAGCAGCTTGGTGGCGGGACAGGGATCCTCACCCCTCCACTTT.

There are a few counts of this clonotype. The chain combines TRBV4-2 with TRBJ2-1, with TRBD2 identical over 9 bases. The CDR3 extends over 18 amino acids. The V gene's germline CDR1 is LGHNA and CDR2 YNFKEQ. V lost 6 bases, J lost 7 bases, and 19 bases stayed unmatched. The CDR3 sequence is CASSFIGGGGRAGNEQFF. The CDR3 nucleotides are TGTGCCAGCAGTTTCATAGGTGGTGGCGGGAGGGCCGGAAATGAGCAGTTCTTC.

Ten or more counts support this clonotype. The chain employs TRBV4-3 and TRBJ2-7, with D hard to call. This CDR3 is built from 12 residues. Germline V gene data show CDR1 as LGHNA and CDR2 as YSLEER. V was trimmed by 3 bases and J by 2 bases, leaving 5 bases between them. The CDR3 here is CASSQGTYEQYF. As DNA, the CDR3 is TGCGCCAGCAGCCAGGGGACCTACGAGCAGTACTTC.

This clonotype appeared many times. The gene calls are TRBV29-1 and TRBJ1-2, with a tentative D call TRBD1 (6 bases). V gave up 1 base and J gave up 8 bases, with 17 bases separating them. The CDR3 sequence is 14 residues long. Germline-derived CDR1 and CDR2 are SQVTM and ANQGSEA. The CDR3 DNA follows: TGCAGCGTTGAAGTCCGGCAGGGGATACGAGGCTACACCTTC. It codes for CSVEVRQGIRGYTF.

This clonotype appeared many times. The chain recombines TRBV7-6 with TRBJ1-4, with a weak D call TRBD1 (5 bases). The CDR3 covers 13 residues. The V gene lost 1 base and the J gene lost 7 bases, with 7 bases spanning the gap. Per the germline V gene, CDR1 is SGHVS and CDR2 is FNYEAQ. For the CDR3, the DNA is TGTGCCAGCAGCTTAGGGACACGTGAAAAACTGTTTTTT. Protein sequence: CASSLGTREKLFF.

The rearrangement joins TRBV20-1 to TRBJ2-3, with TRBD1 matching over 12 bases. The CDR3 loop spans 14 amino acids. Per germline, CDR1 DFQATT and CDR2 SNEGSKA (reference sequence). V shed 3 bases, J shed 7 bases, and the junction held 5 bases outside the gene matches. DNA of the CDR3: TGCAGTGCTAGGGGGGGACAGGGGGCATATACGCAGTATTTT. This sequence encodes CSARGGQGAYTQYF.

The sample holds many counts of this clonotype. CDR3 DNA: TGTGCCAGCAGCTTAGTTGGGGGTCGAAGGTGGGGCTACACCTTC. As protein: CASSLVGGRRWGYTF. J is TRBJ1-2 and V is TRBV11-2; perhaps TRBD1 as D (5 bases). V shed 1 base and J shed 8 bases, with 17 bases lying between them. Germline V gene sequence: CDR1 SGHAT, CDR2 FQNNGV. This CDR3 has 15 residues.

This clonotype was observed many times. V is TRBV12-3 or TRBV12-4 and J is TRBJ2-2; D gene unclear. Trimming shortened V by 5 bases and J by 7 bases, and 14 bases separated the two germline ends. The CDR3 covers 14 residues. CDR3 sequence: CASSPPSVIGELFF. Here the CDR3 DNA reads TGTGCCAGCAGTCCCCCGAGTGTTATCGGGGAGCTGTTTTTT.

This clonotype has a handful of counts. V is TRBV7-9 and J is TRBJ1-1; 9 nucleotides line up with TRBD1. The CDR3 consists of 15 residues. Germline V gives CDR1 SEHNR, CDR2 FQNEAQ (reference sequence). V shed 3 bases and J 2 bases; nucleotides not matched to a gene: 4. CDR3 nucleotide sequence: TGTGCCAGCAGCTTCGGGGACAGGGTAAACACTGAAGCTTTCTTT. This translates into CASSFGDRVNTEAFF.

This clonotype was counted ten times or more. The genes are TRBV5-1 and TRBJ1-6; D is undetermined. This CDR3 has 14 residues. Germline values: CDR1 SGHRS, CDR2 YFSETQ. The ends were cut back, 3 bases at V and 7 bases at J, with 11 bases in the middle. Written as DNA, the CDR3 is TGCGCCAGCAGCTCCGCGGGCTTAAATTCACCCCTCCACTTT. Translation gives CASSSAGLNSPLHF.

Many counts were recorded for this clonotype. The J gene is TRBJ1-4, the V gene TRBV5-1, with TRBD1 as a possible D gene (5 bases). CDR3 length: 13 residues. CDR1 and CDR2 (germline): SGHRS, YFSETQ. The V end was cut by 6 bases, the J end by 7 bases, with 13 bases between. CDR3 nucleotides: TGCGCCAGCAAGATCCAGGGTAGTGAAAAACTGTTTTTT. Protein product: CASKIQGSEKLFF.

Ten or more counts support this clonotype. J is TRBJ2-7 and V is TRBV10-3, with D perhaps being TRBD1 or TRBD2 (5 bases each). The CDR3 length is 17 residues. V dropped 1 base and J dropped 0 bases, with 16 bases sitting between them. Germline loops: CDR1 ENHRY, CDR2 SYGVKD. The CDR3 loop is CAISEWWDQVGSYEQYF. CDR3 bases: TGTGCCATCAGTGAGTGGTGGGACCAGGTGGGCTCCTACGAGCAGTACTTC.

This clonotype has a handful of counts. V and J are TRBV6-6 and TRBJ1-5; D is uncertain. Per germline, CDR1 MNHNY and CDR2 SVGAGI (reference sequence). With 8 bases removed from V and 3 bases from J, the gap between germline ends came to 14 bases. CDR3 size: 14 residues. The CDR3 here is CASRGRENNQPQHF. The CDR3 bases are TGTGCCAGCCGAGGCAGAGAGAACAATCAGCCCCAGCATTTT.

This clonotype has more than one count but fewer than ten. The chain uses TRBV5-1 and TRBJ1-4; a possible D gene is TRBD1 (5 bases). The CDR3 loop spans 15 amino acids. Per the germline V gene, CDR1 is SGHRS and CDR2 is YFSETQ. Trimming pared 4 bases from V and 2 bases from J, leaving 12 bases between. The DNA of the CDR3 is TGCGCCAGCAGCCTGGGGACGGCCACTAATGAAAAACTGTTTTTT. It codes for CASSLGTATNEKLFF.

This clonotype was found a few times. The chain carries TRBV7-2 and TRBJ1-1; D gene uncertain. The ends were cut back, 1 base at V and 6 bases at J, with 12 bases in the middle. This CDR3 region has 14 residues. Germline CDR1 reads SGHTA; CDR2 reads FQGNSA. The CDR3 region has the DNA TGTGCCAGCAGCTTAGTGGGGTTTTTGGCTGAAGCTTTCTTT. Protein sequence: CASSLVGFLAEAFF.